A single sample gave rise to the 27 T cell receptor beta chains below, sequenced in a study of T cells in pancreatic ductal adenocarcinoma. Surgery without prior neoadjuvant therapy was the treatment of the selected pancreatic ductal adenocarcinoma patients. Libraries were prepared by immunoSEQ multiplex PCR; TCRdb keeps only in-frame clonotypes and omits some of them. This table holds roughly 100,000 clones, about 95% found once. Sequencing was carried out using PBMCs. The receptors here all came from a human donor with pancreatic ductal adenocarcinoma.

The CDR3 spells CSVESSSDEQFF. The CDR3 DNA reads TGCAGCGTTGAGAGTAGTTCGGATGAGCAGTTCTTC. The rearrangement uses TRBV29-1 and TRBJ2-1; D is unclear. Germline CDR1 and CDR2: SQVTM and ANQGSEA. This CDR3 is built from 12 residues. V lost 3 bases, J lost 8 bases, and 11 bases lay in between.

The CDR3 coding sequence is TGTGCCAGCAGCCACGTTCAGGGCTACACAGATACGCAGTATTTT. Translating it yields CASSHVQGYTDTQYF. The chain is built from TRBV14 and TRBJ2-3, with D perhaps matching TRBD1 (5 bases). V was shortened by 3 bases and J by 2 bases, with 12 bases between the two germline ends. CDR1 and CDR2 from the germline V gene are SGHDN and FVKESK. The CDR3 totals 15 residues.

CDR3 region: CASSFRGRGEQYF. The CDR3 bases are TGTGCCAGCAGTTTCAGGGGCAGGGGCGAGCAGTACTTC. This chain uses TRBV27 with TRBJ2-7; TRBD1 is a possible D gene (6 bases). Trimming took 3 bases from V and 6 from J, leaving 12 bases between them. Germline V CDR1 and CDR2: MNHEY, SMNVEV (reference sequence). The CDR3 consists of 13 residues.

The rearrangement links TRBV15 to TRBJ2-7; a weak D match, TRBD1 (5 bases). V lost 1 base and J 6 bases, leaving 13 bases between the germline ends. The CDR3 length is 14 residues. Germline CDR1 is LNHNV and CDR2 is YYDKDF (reference sequence). This CDR3 is CATSRAGSSTEQYF. The CDR3 bases are TGTGCCACCAGCAGAGCAGGGTCTTCGACCGAGCAGTACTTC.

V and J are TRBV28 and TRBJ2-7; 11 nucleotides agree with TRBD1. Germline loops: CDR1 MDHEN, CDR2 SYDVKM. V was clipped by 4 bases and J by 6 bases; unmatched bases: 8. The CDR3 is 15 amino acids. CDR3 in amino acids: CASSSGDRGVREQYF. The CDR3 DNA is TGTGCCAGCAGTTCGGGGGACAGGGGGGTTCGCGAGCAGTACTTC.

This rearrangement joins TRBV7-8 to TRBJ1-1; D gene ambiguous. Germline V CDR1 and CDR2: SGHVS, FQNEAQ. Between the trimmed V and J ends, which lost 5 bases and 1 base, there was a span of 11 bases. The CDR3 covers 14 residues. The CDR3 sequence: CASSPGPGNTEAFF. The CDR3 DNA follows: TGTGCCAGCAGCCCTGGGCCAGGGAACACTGAAGCTTTCTTT.

The CDR3, as DNA: TGTGCCAGCAGCTACCGGACAGGGGGCGGCACAGATACGCAGTATTTT. This codes for CASSYRTGGGTDTQYF. The V gene is TRBV5-4, the J gene TRBJ2-3; the match to TRBD1 covers 11 bases. CDR1 and CDR2 (germline): SGHNT, YYREEE (reference sequence). The CDR3 extends over 16 amino acids. The J segment lost 1 base and the V segment lost 3 bases, leaving 4 bases of the junction unmatched.

V and J are TRBV28 and TRBJ2-5; no reliable D call. The CDR3 length is 11 residues. V was cut by 5 bases and J by 4 bases, with 5 bases left in between. CDR1 MDHEN and CDR2 SYDVKM come from the germline V gene. CDR3 DNA: TGTGCCAGCAGTACGGGAGAGACCCAGTACTTC. This encodes CASSTGETQYF.

This clone was picked up one time. V usage is TRBV6-5 and J usage is TRBJ1-2, with D perhaps TRBD1 (5 bases). V dropped 2 bases and J dropped 1 base, with 11 bases sitting between them. The CDR3 is 15 amino acids. From germline, CDR1 is MNHEY and CDR2 SVGAGI. The CDR3 DNA follows: TGTGCCAGCAGTTACGGGACGGGGGTTAACTATGGCTACACCTTC. It is translated as CASSYGTGVNYGYTF.

The chain has TRBV28 and TRBJ2-1; 10 positions agree with TRBD2. CDR1 and CDR2 (germline): MDHEN, SYDVKM. Trimming at V came to 7 bases and at J to 5 bases, leaving 17 bases not matched to a gene. This CDR3 is 18 amino acids long. CDR3 nucleotide sequence: TGTGCCAGCACTATTGGGGGCCCTAGCGGGAGTAGGGACAATGAGCAGTTCTTC. This sequence encodes CASTIGGPSGSRDNEQFF. Supplemented by reference TRBV28 and TRBJ2-1, the full variable domain reads DVKVTQSSRYLVKRTGEKVFLECVQDMDHENMFWYRQDPGLGLRLIYFSYDVKMKEKGDIPEGYSVSREKKERFSLILESASTNQTSMYLCASTIGGPSGSRDNEQFFGPGTRLTVL.

This chain joins TRBV4-1 and TRBJ2-5; 7 bases map to TRBD2. The CDR3 has 14 residues. Germline CDR1 is MGHRA and CDR2 is YSYEKL. V gave up 5 bases and J gave up 5 bases; unmatched junction bases: 8. CDR3 region: CASSSPAGVETQYF. The CDR3 region has the DNA TGCGCCAGCAGCTCTCCGGCGGGAGTGGAGACCCAGTACTTC.

DNA of the CDR3: TGTGCCAGCAGTGATCCGGGAACCCAAGAGACCCAGTACTTC. Its translation is CASSDPGTQETQYF. V gene TRBV2 combines with J gene TRBJ2-5; D may be TRBD2 (5 bases). The CDR3 loop spans 14 amino acids. The V gene's germline CDR1 is SNHLY and CDR2 FYNNEI. V was pared by 3 bases and J by 1 base, with 9 bases between.

The chain combines TRBV28 with TRBJ1-5, with D perhaps matching TRBD1 (6 bases). The length of the CDR3 is 13 residues. Deletions cut 6 bases from V and 10 bases from J, with 16 bases between. Germline V CDR1 and CDR2: MDHEN, SYDVKM. CDR3 region: CASRDRVGGPQHF. As DNA, the CDR3 is TGTGCCAGCAGGGACAGAGTGGGTGGTCCCCAGCATTTT.

V gene TRBV2 combines with J gene TRBJ2-1; TRBD1 might be the D (6 bases). The CDR3 is 15 amino acids. Germline assignment: CDR1 SNHLY and CDR2 FYNNEI. V dropped 10 bases and J dropped 2 bases, with 18 bases sitting between them. The CDR3 DNA follows: TGTGCCAATTCAAAAGGGGGTACTACCTACAATGAGCAGTTCTTC. Translated: CANSKGGTTYNEQFF. Drawing the rest from reference TRBV2 and TRBJ2-1, the complete variable domain is EPEVTQTPSHQVTQMGQEVILRCVPISNHLYFYWYRQILGQKVEFLVSFYNNEISEKSEIFDDQFSVERPDGSNFTLKIRSTKLEDSAMYFCANSKGGTTYNEQFFGPGTRLTVL.

Turning to this clone: Other DNA sequences in the sample encode the same CDR3. The rearrangement links TRBV5-1 to TRBJ1-3; D is unresolved. The CDR3 contains 14 residues. Deletions cut 0 bases from V and 1 base from J, with 5 bases between. Germline values: CDR1 SGHRS, CDR2 YFSETQ. The CDR3 is CASSLGVSGNTIYF. The CDR3 nucleotides are TGCGCCAGCAGCTTGGGAGTTTCTGGAAACACCATATATTTT.

The genes are TRBV21-1 and TRBJ1-1; the table gives TRBD1 as D, unverified against the DNA. TRBV21-1 is a recognized pseudogene. The CDR3 runs 14 residues. The CDR3 coding sequence is TGTGCCAGCAGCAAAGATTCGACAGACACTGAAGCTTTCTTT. It codes for CASSKDSTDTEAFF.

The chain combines TRBV5-1 with TRBJ2-7, with D possibly TRBD2 on 6 matching bases. With 7 bases removed from V and 2 bases from J, the gap between germline ends came to 16 bases. This CDR3 is 14 amino acids long. Germline V lookup: CDR1 SGHRS, CDR2 YFSETQ. CDR3 bases: TGCGCCAGCGGGAGAGGAGGGTCCCCCTACGAGCAGTACTTC. It encodes CASGRGGSPYEQYF.

This chain uses TRBV11-3 with TRBJ2-2; 8 bases are shared with TRBD2. The trim removed 3 bases at V and 4 bases at J, leaving 4 bases unmatched. The germline CDR1 and CDR2 sequences are SGHNT and YENEEA. CDR3 length: 15 residues. In DNA form, the CDR3 reads TGTGCCAGCAGCTTGGGACTAGGAGTCACCGGGGAGCTGTTTTTT. It translates to CASSLGLGVTGELFF.

The chain uses TRBV29-1 and TRBJ2-5; D perhaps matches TRBD1 (5 bases). The CDR3 length is 12 residues. Germline assignment: CDR1 SQVTM and CDR2 ANQGSEA. The CDR3 protein is CSTRGSEETQYF. CDR3 sequence (DNA): TGCAGTACAAGGGGTAGTGAAGAGACCCAGTACTTC.

The chain joins TRBV18 to TRBJ1-1; D is uncertain. The V gene lost 6 bases and the J gene lost 4 bases, with 12 bases spanning the gap. CDR1 and CDR2 from the germline V gene are KGHSH and LQKENI. The CDR3 contains 13 residues. The CDR3 nucleotides are TGTGCCAGCTCTGGCGATAGGAGCACTGAAGCTTTCTTT. Translating gives CASSGDRSTEAFF.

The chain uses TRBV7-9 and TRBJ1-1; 8 positions match TRBD1. Germline V CDR1 and CDR2: SEHNR, FQNEAQ (reference sequence). The CDR3 length is 14 residues. Trimming at V came to 4 bases and at J to 3 bases, leaving 4 bases not matched to a gene. The CDR3 reads CASSSLTGDTEAFF. The DNA for the CDR3 is TGTGCCAGCAGCTCGCTGACAGGGGACACTGAAGCTTTCTTT.

This rearrangement joins TRBV10-2 to TRBJ2-1; 9 bases fit TRBD2. CDR3 size: 14 residues. Per germline, CDR1 WSHSY and CDR2 SAAADI. V gave up 4 bases and J gave up 6 bases; unmatched junction bases: 4. CDR3 sequence: CASSGEAGGNEQFF. Written as DNA, the CDR3 is TGCGCCAGCAGTGGGGAAGCGGGAGGCAATGAGCAGTTCTTC.

V usage is TRBV29-1 and J usage is TRBJ1-3; 7 positions agree with TRBD1. After removal of 3 bases from V and 4 bases from J, the junction contained 0 bases not matched to a gene. CDR1 and CDR2 (germline): SQVTM, ANQGSEA. CDR3 length: 12 amino acids. CDR3 nucleotide sequence: TGCAGCGTTGAGACAGGGGGAAACACCATATATTTT. As protein: CSVETGGNTIYF.

The chain has TRBV19 and TRBJ2-6, with D uncertain. This CDR3 spans 15 amino acids. The V gene's germline CDR1 is LNHDA and CDR2 SQIVND (reference sequence). Trimming stripped 5 bases from V and 2 bases from J, with 10 bases between. DNA for the CDR3: TGTGCCAGTAGTTCCCCCCGTCCTGGGGCCAACGTCCTGACTTTC. It encodes CASSSPRPGANVLTF.

The gene calls are TRBV11-2 and TRBJ2-7; D not resolved. V dropped 1 base and J dropped 4 bases, with 11 bases sitting between them. CDR1 and CDR2 (germline): SGHAT, FQNNGV. The CDR3 runs to 14 residues. As DNA, the CDR3 is TGTGCCAGCAGCTTAGCACTACGAGGATACGAGCAGTACTTC. Its translation is CASSLALRGYEQYF. Combining the CDR3 with reference TRBV11-2 and TRBJ2-7 gives the whole variable domain EAGVAQSPRYKIIEKRQSVAFWCNPISGHATLYWYQQILGQGPKLLIQFQNNGVVDDSQLPKDRFSAERLKGVDSTLKIQPAKLEDSAVYLCASSLALRGYEQYFGPGTRLTVT.

V and J are TRBV7-9 and TRBJ2-7; a weak D match, TRBD1 (6 bases). This CDR3 contains 14 residues. Trimming left V 7 bases short and J 3 bases short, with 16 bases between. Germline loops: CDR1 SEHNR, CDR2 FQNEAQ (reference sequence). The CDR3 bases are TGTGCCAGCACCGATAAGACAGGAAGCTACGAGCAGTACTTC. It yields the protein CASTDKTGSYEQYF.

This clone was detected once. V usage is TRBV4-1 and J usage is TRBJ1-1, with TRBD1 matching over 7 bases. V was pared by 2 bases and J by 1 base, with 1 base of the junction left unmatched. Per germline, CDR1 MGHRA and CDR2 YSYEKL. CDR3 length: 14 amino acids. The CDR3 DNA reads as TGCGCCAGCAGCCAACAGGGGGAGAACACTGAAGCTTTCTTT. This translates into CASSQQGENTEAFF.